Listed below are T cell receptor beta chains from one sample, sequenced in a study of cytomegalovirus exposure and HLA in healthy donors. Sequencing was performed with immunoSEQ multiplex PCR; in TCRdb, only in-frame clones are kept and a portion is missing. The profile covers roughly 120,000 clones, with around 78% appearing a single time and roughly 4% taken by the ten largest. Source material: PBMCs. These receptors originate from a middle-aged man in good health and CMV-seronegative. CDR3s include the opening cysteine and the closing phenylalanine or tryptophan. The D gene is left open where the match is weak. Only part of the rows carry a size: once, few, many, or a class if the clone is expanded.

V: TRBV5-1
D: -
size: -
J: TRBJ2-2
CDR3: CASSLTVSTGELFF
DNA: TGCGCCAGCAGCTTGACAGTGAGCACCGGGGAGCTGTTTTTT

V: TRBV5-1
D: -
size: -
J: TRBJ2-3
CDR3: CASSLDGGRSSLDTQYF
DNA: TGCGCCAGCAGCTTGGACGGGGGACGCTCCTCCTTAGATACGCAGTATTTT

V: TRBV9
D: -
size: -
J: TRBJ1-1
CDR3: CASSPGMYEPNTEAFF
DNA: TGTGCCAGCAGCCCAGGGATGTATGAACCGAACACTGAAGCTTTCTTT

V: TRBV5-1
D: TRBD1
size: -
J: TRBJ1-2
CDR3: CASSLVGTRDRMSDGYTF
DNA: TGCGCCAGCAGCTTGGTTGGGACCCGGGACAGGATGTCTGATGGCTACACCTTC

V: TRBV9
D: TRBD1
size: -
J: TRBJ2-5
CDR3: CASSPRDSQETQYF
DNA: TGTGCCAGCAGCCCCAGGGACAGCCAAGAGACCCAGTACTTC

V: TRBV5-8
D: TRBD1
size: -
J: TRBJ1-1
CDR3: CASSQSGTGLGEAFF
DNA: TGTGCCAGCAGCCAATCCGGGACAGGGCTTGGGGAGGCTTTCTTT

V: TRBV27
D: TRBD2
size: -
J: TRBJ2-1
CDR3: CASSWFGGGADEQFF
DNA: TGTGCCAGCAGTTGGTTTGGCGGGGGGGCCGATGAGCAGTTCTTC

V: TRBV6-6
D: TRBD1
size: -
J: TRBJ2-5
CDR3: CASSRRTGQETQYF
DNA: TGTGCCAGCAGCCGGAGGACAGGCCAAGAGACCCAGTACTTC

V: TRBV7-9
D: -
size: once
J: TRBJ1-4
CDR3: CASSSRQSTNEKLFF
DNA: TGTGCCAGCAGCAGTAGACAGTCAACTAATGAAAAACTGTTTTTT

V: TRBV11-2
D: TRBD1
size: -
J: TRBJ1-2
CDR3: CASSFSTGGYGYTF
DNA: TGTGCCAGCAGCTTTAGCACAGGGGGATATGGCTACACCTTC

V: TRBV15
D: -
size: -
J: TRBJ1-6
CDR3: CATSRDRGARSPLHF
DNA: TGTGCCACCAGCAGAGACAGGGGAGCGAGATCACCCCTCCACTTT

V: TRBV5-6
D: TRBD1
size: once
J: TRBJ1-2
CDR3: CASSLGGQGAVYGYTF
DNA: TGTGCCAGCAGCTTGGGAGGACAGGGGGCCGTCTATGGCTACACCTTC

V: TRBV25-1
D: -
size: few
J: TRBJ2-1
CDR3: CASSRGGAHEQFF
DNA: TGTGCCAGCAGCCGCGGCGGGGCCCATGAGCAGTTCTTC

V: TRBV5-4
D: -
size: -
J: TRBJ1-5
CDR3: CASSLGHNQPQHF
DNA: TGTGCCAGCAGCTTGGGGCACAATCAGCCCCAGCATTTT

V: TRBV7-2
D: -
size: -
J: TRBJ1-6
CDR3: CASSLGAGTSSPLHF
DNA: TGTGCCAGCAGCTTAGGGGCGGGTACCAGTTCACCCCTCCACTTT

V: TRBV30
D: -
size: once
J: TRBJ2-1
CDR3: CAWSVSALRGNQFF
DNA: TGTGCCTGGAGTGTATCCGCCCTGAGGGGGAATCAGTTCTTC

V: TRBV4-1
D: TRBD1
size: -
J: TRBJ2-3
CDR3: CASSHDLGDRARPDTQYF
DNA: TGCGCCAGCAGCCACGACCTGGGGGACAGGGCAAGACCGGATACGCAGTATTTT

V: TRBV5-1
D: -
size: -
J: TRBJ2-5
CDR3: CASSLASTYQETQYF
DNA: TGCGCCAGCAGCTTGGCTAGCACCTACCAAGAGACCCAGTACTTC

V: TRBV7-8
D: TRBD1
size: -
J: TRBJ1-6
CDR3: CASSLRGQGDSPLHF
DNA: TGTGCCAGCAGCTTAAGGGGACAGGGAGATTCACCCCTCCACTTT

V: TRBV30
D: TRBD2
size: -
J: TRBJ2-4
CDR3: CAWSVVAGGRLAKNIQYF
DNA: TGTGCCTGGAGTGTCGTAGCGGGGGGACGTCTAGCCAAAAACATTCAGTACTTC

V: TRBV7-9
D: TRBD1
size: -
J: TRBJ2-4
CDR3: CASSTDRGVNIQYF
DNA: TGTGCCAGCAGCACTGACAGGGGGGTAAACATTCAGTACTTC

V: TRBV29-1
D: -
size: -
J: TRBJ1-2
CDR3: CSAQPGNLAGYTF
DNA: TGCAGCGCCCAACCAGGGAATCTGGCCGGCTACACCTTC

V: TRBV7-9
D: -
size: few
J: TRBJ1-5
CDR3: CSSSPDGWQGRNQPQHF
DNA: TGTTCCAGCAGCCCAGACGGGTGGCAGGGGAGAAATCAGCCCCAGCATTTT

V: TRBV14
D: TRBD1
size: -
J: TRBJ1-2
CDR3: CASSRSRDRLRF
DNA: TGTGCCAGCAGCCGAAGCCGGGACAGGCTACGATTC

V: TRBV19
D: -
size: -
J: TRBJ1-6
CDR3: CASSLGEVVYNSPLHF
DNA: TGTGCCAGTAGTCTGGGTGAGGTTGTCTATAATTCACCCCTCCACTTT

V: TRBV30
D: -
size: -
J: TRBJ2-7
CDR3: CAWPEQYF
DNA: TGTGCCTGGCCAGAGCAGTACTTC

V: TRBV10-3
D: TRBD1
size: -
J: TRBJ1-5
CDR3: CAIRGQGNQPQHF
DNA: TGTGCCATCAGGGGACAGGGTAATCAGCCCCAGCATTTT

V: TRBV18
D: -
size: -
J: TRBJ1-1
CDR3: CASSPDNSNTEAFF
DNA: TGTGCCAGCTCACCGGACAATTCGAACACTGAAGCTTTCTTT

V: TRBV28
D: -
size: -
J: TRBJ2-7
CDR3: CASSGTTGIWGEQYF
DNA: TGTGCCAGCAGTGGGACTACAGGGATTTGGGGCGAGCAGTACTTC

V: TRBV6-1
D: -
size: -
J: TRBJ1-4
CDR3: CATQGLTVGKLFF
DNA: TGTGCCACCCAGGGGCTCACTGTGGGAAAACTGTTTTTT

V: TRBV4-3
D: TRBD1
size: -
J: TRBJ2-1
CDR3: CASIRDRLSNEQFF
DNA: TGCGCCAGCATCCGGGACAGATTGAGCAATGAGCAGTTCTTC

V: TRBV5-1
D: -
size: -
J: TRBJ2-1
CDR3: CASSLGPGSYNEQFF
DNA: TGCGCCAGCAGCTTGGGTCCGGGCTCCTACAATGAGCAGTTCTTC

V: TRBV27
D: -
size: -
J: TRBJ2-1
CDR3: CASSDGQFEAEQFF
DNA: TGTGCCAGCAGTGACGGACAGTTCGAGGCTGAGCAGTTCTTC

V: TRBV14
D: -
size: -
J: TRBJ2-1
CDR3: CASSHGGADSYNEQFF
DNA: TGTGCCAGCAGCCATGGAGGGGCGGACTCCTACAATGAGCAGTTCTTC

V: TRBV11-2
D: -
size: -
J: TRBJ2-5
CDR3: CASTRGGLTQYF
DNA: TGTGCCAGCACAAGGGGGGGCCTGACCCAGTACTTC

V: TRBV2
D: -
size: few
J: TRBJ1-2
CDR3: CASRRDGYTF
DNA: TGTGCCAGCAGGCGAGATGGCTACACCTTC